What follows are 6 T cell receptor beta chains derived from one specimen sequenced in a study of OX40 agonist ivuxolimab in advanced cancers. Clones were read by immunoSEQ multiplex PCR, and TCRdb kept only the in-frame ones, dropping some. Found here are about 44,000 clones, over 70% of them singletons; the top ten hold more than 9%. This specimen consisted of CD4+ or CD8+ T cells sorted from blood, obtained in a trial of the OX40 agonist ivuxolimab. These receptors came from an adult with an advanced solid tumor such as melanoma, head and neck, liver or kidney cancer.

V usage is TRBV4-1 and J usage is TRBJ1-6, with D unresolved. The V gene lost 5 bases and the J gene lost 5 bases, with 13 bases spanning the gap. CDR1 and CDR2 from the germline V gene are MGHRA and YSYEKL. CDR3 length equals 15 residues. CDR3 amino acids: CASSARTVNNSPLHF. For the CDR3, the DNA is TGCGCCAGCAGCGCGCGGACTGTTAATAATTCACCCCTCCACTTT.

The chain combines TRBV28 with TRBJ2-2; the D gene is possibly TRBD2 (5 bases). Germline CDR1 MDHEN, CDR2 SYDVKM. V was trimmed by 5 bases and J by 1 base, leaving 17 bases between them. The CDR3 covers 17 residues. CDR3 region: CASSPAGGTWNTGELFF. CDR3 in DNA: TGTGCCAGCAGTCCGGCTGGAGGAACTTGGAACACCGGGGAGCTGTTTTTT. Variable domain in full (rest from reference TRBV28 and TRBJ2-2): DVKVTQSSRYLVKRTGEKVFLECVQDMDHENMFWYRQDPGLGLRLIYFSYDVKMKEKGDIPEGYSVSREKKERFSLILESASTNQTSMYLCASSPAGGTWNTGELFFGEGSRLTVL.

This clone was seen more than once but under ten times. This chain links TRBV7-8 with TRBJ2-5, with 8 bases aligning to TRBD1. This CDR3 contains 18 residues. Germline CDR1 reads SGHVS; CDR2 reads FQNEAQ. V lost 4 bases and J lost 4; bases outside the gene matches: 17. The chain's CDR3 is CASSWPDRGGFGRETQYF. The DNA of the CDR3 is TGTGCCAGCAGCTGGCCCGACAGGGGTGGCTTCGGAAGAGAGACCCAGTACTTC. The entire variable domain, with the rest obtained from reference TRBV7-8 and TRBJ2-5, is as follows: GAGVSQSPRYKVAKRGQDVALRCDPISGHVSLFWYQQALGQGPEFLTYFQNEAQLDKSGLPSDRFFAERPEGSVSTLKIQRTQQEDSAVYLCASSWPDRGGFGRETQYFGPGTRLLVL.

The chain recombines TRBV11-3 with TRBJ1-1, with 7 bases fitting TRBD1. The CDR3 is 15 residues long. V shed 0 bases and J 2 bases; nucleotides not matched to a gene: 3. Germline CDR1 is SGHNT and CDR2 is YENEEA. The CDR3 bases are TGTGCCAGCAGCTTAGATGGACAGGCCAACACTGAAGCTTTCTTT. It encodes CASSLDGQANTEAFF.

This sequence joins TRBV18 and TRBJ1-1; 8 nucleotides align to TRBD1. The CDR3 runs 15 residues. With 6 bases clipped from V and 0 bases from J, the junction kept 6 bases outside the gene matches. CDR1 is KGHSH, CDR2 LQKENI, per germline. CDR3 region: CASSPGQGMNTEAFF. For the CDR3, the DNA is TGTGCCAGCTCTCCAGGACAGGGAATGAACACTGAAGCTTTCTTT.

The chain joins TRBV6-5 to TRBJ1-2, with unresolved D. From germline, CDR1 is MNHEY and CDR2 SVGAGI. V shed 3 bases and J shed 4 bases, with 12 bases lying between them. This CDR3 spans 14 amino acids. The chain's CDR3 is CASSYQPGGYGYTF. CDR3 in DNA: TGTGCCAGCAGTTATCAACCCGGCGGCTATGGCTACACCTTC.